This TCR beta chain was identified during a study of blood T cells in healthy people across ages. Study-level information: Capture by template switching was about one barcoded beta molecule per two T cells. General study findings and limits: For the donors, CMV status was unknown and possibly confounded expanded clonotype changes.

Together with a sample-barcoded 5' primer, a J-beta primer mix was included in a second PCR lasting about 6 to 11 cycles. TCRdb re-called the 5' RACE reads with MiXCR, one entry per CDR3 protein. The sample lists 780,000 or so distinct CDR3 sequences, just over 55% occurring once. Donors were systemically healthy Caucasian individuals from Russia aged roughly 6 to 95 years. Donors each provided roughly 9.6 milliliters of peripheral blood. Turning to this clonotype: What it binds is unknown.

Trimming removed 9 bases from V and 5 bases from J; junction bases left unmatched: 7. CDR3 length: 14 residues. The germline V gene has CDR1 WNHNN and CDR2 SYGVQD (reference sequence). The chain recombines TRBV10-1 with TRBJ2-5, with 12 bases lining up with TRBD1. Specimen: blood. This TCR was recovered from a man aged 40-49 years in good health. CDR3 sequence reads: CARLRDRGLETQYF. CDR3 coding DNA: TGCGCCAGACTCCGGGACAGGGGGCTGGAGACCCAGTACTTC.